Listed here are 21 T cell receptor beta chains from one sample, sequenced in a study of identical twins. TCRdb re-analysed the 5' RACE reads in MiXCR, keeping a single row per CDR3 protein. The data show just under 550,000 distinct CDR3 sequences, with about 16% seen just once and roughly 0.42% held by the top ten. The same specimen was also included in a second study, on yellow fever vaccine responses in identical twins.

The material sequenced was CD4+ T cells sorted from blood. The receptors derive from a woman between 18 and 30 years old in good health.

CDR3 region: CRWDRANNNEQFF. CDR3 DNA: TGCAGGTGGGACAGGGCTAATAACAATGAGCAGTTCTTC. The chain carries TRBV20-1 and TRBJ2-1; 9 bases fit TRBD1. The CDR3 runs 13 residues. Looked up from germline, CDR1 is DFQATT and CDR2 is SNEGSKA (reference sequence).

This chain uses TRBV15 with TRBJ2-1, with 9 positions matching TRBD1. The CDR3 has 16 residues. Trimming cost V 3 bases and J 4 bases; bases outside gene matches: 7. Germline CDR1 LNHNV, CDR2 YYDKDF (reference sequence). In DNA, the CDR3 is TGTGCCACCAGCAGCTTCGGACAGGGGAGGTACAATGAGCAGTTCTTC. Its translation is CATSSFGQGRYNEQFF.

The chain couples TRBV14 to TRBJ2-7; perhaps TRBD1 as D (5 bases). Trimming shortened V by 2 bases and J by 3 bases, and 14 bases separated the two germline ends. This CDR3 spans 15 amino acids. Germline V CDR1 and CDR2: SGHDN, FVKESK. This CDR3 reads CASSQFSTVSYEQYF. In nucleotides, the CDR3 is TGTGCCAGCAGCCAATTTTCGACAGTTAGCTACGAGCAGTACTTC.

This clonotype has ten or more counts. The chain combines TRBV12-3 or TRBV12-4 with TRBJ1-2; D may be TRBD1 (5 bases). This CDR3 has 15 residues. V was pared by 3 bases and J by 6 bases, with 17 bases between. The CDR3 spells CASSLLLGDPNGYTF. The CDR3 DNA follows: TGTGCCAGCAGTTTGCTACTTGGGGACCCCAATGGCTACACCTTC.

This clonotype has just a few counts. CDR3 protein: CSVAGTGLPGELFF. In DNA form, the CDR3 reads TGCAGCGTGGCCGGGACAGGGTTACCCGGGGAGCTGTTTTTT. The chain employs TRBV29-1 and TRBJ2-2; the match to TRBD1 covers 9 bases. This CDR3 is 14 amino acids long. Trimming removed 6 bases from V and 6 bases from J; junction bases left unmatched: 8. Germline V lookup: CDR1 SQVTM, CDR2 ANQGSEA.

This chain links TRBV12-3 or TRBV12-4 with TRBJ2-2; D might be TRBD1 (7 bases). The CDR3 runs to 15 residues. Between the trimmed V and J ends, which lost 5 bases and 1 base, there was a span of 11 bases. CDR3 bases: TGTGCCAGCAGTCCCCAGGGGGGGAACACCGGGGAGCTGTTTTTT. It codes for CASSPQGGNTGELFF.

This chain joins TRBV18 and TRBJ2-1; 10 nucleotides align to TRBD2. Germline values: CDR1 KGHSH, CDR2 LQKENI. The length of the CDR3 is 18 residues. V lost 3 bases to trimming and J lost 2 bases; unmatched junction nucleotides: 10. The CDR3 loop reads CASSPSGGSGATYNEQFF. Here the CDR3 DNA reads TGTGCCAGCTCACCTAGCGGGGGGTCAGGAGCGACCTACAATGAGCAGTTCTTC.

The chain links TRBV9 to TRBJ2-7, with 15 bases identical to TRBD2. Losses at the gene ends were 0 bases for V and 5 bases for J; bases not matched to a gene: 12. In germline, CDR1 is SGDLS, CDR2 YYNGEE. The CDR3 runs 19 residues. This chain's CDR3 is CASSVGLGTSGRLLNEQYF. The CDR3 DNA sequence: TGTGCCAGCAGCGTAGGTCTTGGGACTAGCGGGAGGCTACTCAACGAGCAGTACTTC.

The chain recombines TRBV9 with TRBJ2-4; TRBD1 matches at 7 bases. With 0 bases clipped from V and 0 bases from J, the junction kept 9 bases outside the gene matches. Germline V gene lookup returns CDR1 SGDLS and CDR2 YYNGEE. The CDR3 runs to 18 residues. The CDR3 loop is CASSVGGTATLAKNIQYF. The CDR3 DNA reads as TGTGCCAGCAGCGTAGGTGGGACAGCCACCCTAGCCAAAAACATTCAGTACTTC.

The chain links TRBV28 to TRBJ2-7; TRBD1 aligns across 7 bases. V shed 5 bases, J shed 3 bases, and the junction held 10 bases outside the gene matches. The CDR3 has 15 residues. Germline lookup yields CDR1 MDHEN and CDR2 SYDVKM. CDR3 region: CASSIDRVVLYEQYF. DNA for the CDR3: TGTGCCAGCAGTATAGACAGGGTAGTTCTCTACGAGCAGTACTTC.

In its sample, this clonotype was seen a few times. CDR3 residues: CASSWTGGDNSPLHF. The CDR3 DNA reads as TGCGCCAGCAGCTGGACAGGGGGAGATAATTCACCCCTCCACTTT. V usage is TRBV5-1 and J usage is TRBJ1-6; 10 nucleotides agree with TRBD1. Germline V lookup: CDR1 SGHRS, CDR2 YFSETQ. V dropped 3 bases and J dropped 5; count of bases not matched to a gene: 2. The CDR3 sequence is 15 residues long.

The V gene is TRBV20-1, the J gene TRBJ2-3; the D is unclear. The CDR3 totals 13 residues. V was shortened by 1 base and J by 1 base, with 6 bases between the two germline ends. The germline CDR1 and CDR2 sequences are DFQATT and SNEGSKA (reference sequence). The CDR3, as DNA: TGCAGTGCTAGAGGGCCGGGCACAGATACGCAGTATTTT. This codes for CSARGPGTDTQYF.

The rearrangement links TRBV20-1 to TRBJ2-3; 11 bases match TRBD2. Germline V gene lookup returns CDR1 DFQATT and CDR2 SNEGSKA (reference sequence). V lost 3 bases, J lost 4 bases, and 3 bases stayed unmatched. The CDR3 spans 14 residues. This chain's CDR3 is CSASELAGADTQYF. CDR3 in DNA: TGCAGTGCTAGCGAACTAGCGGGGGCAGATACGCAGTATTTT.

This clonotype has just a few counts. The chain recombines TRBV5-1 with TRBJ2-2; possibly TRBD1 or TRBD2 for D (5 bases each). CDR1 and CDR2 from the germline V gene are SGHRS and YFSETQ. The V end was cut by 0 bases, the J end by 1 base, with 16 bases between. This CDR3 has 18 amino acids. The CDR3 sequence: CASSLGGVVSGNTGELFF. CDR3 DNA sequence: TGCGCCAGCAGCTTGGGAGGGGTTGTATCGGGGAACACCGGGGAGCTGTTTTTT.

This chain links TRBV20-1 with TRBJ1-1, with TRBD1 as a possible D gene (5 bases). Germline V CDR1 and CDR2: DFQATT, SNEGSKA (reference sequence). The V gene lost 6 bases and the J gene lost 1 base, with 12 bases spanning the gap. CDR3 size: 13 residues. CDR3 protein: CSAPATGNTEAFF. The CDR3 bases are TGCAGTGCCCCGGCTACAGGGAACACTGAAGCTTTCTTT.

The gene calls are TRBV10-3 and TRBJ2-7, with 7 positions matching TRBD2. Per germline, CDR1 ENHRY and CDR2 SYGVKD. V gave up 4 bases and J gave up 1 base; unmatched junction bases: 7. The CDR3 length is 15 residues. CDR3 DNA: TGTGCCATCAGTGGCTATAGCGGGCTTTCCTACGAGCAGTACTTC. Protein: CAISGYSGLSYEQYF.

The chain combines TRBV3-1 with TRBJ2-1, with D perhaps matching TRBD1 (6 bases). The CDR3 consists of 14 residues. Trimming took 4 bases from V and 8 from J, leaving 15 bases between them. Germline CDR1 is LGHDT and CDR2 is YNNKEL (reference sequence). The CDR3 protein is CASSLYNRVDEQFF. The CDR3 nucleotides read TGTGCCAGCAGCCTATACAACAGGGTCGATGAGCAGTTCTTC.

This rearrangement joins TRBV27 to TRBJ1-2, with 9 bases fitting TRBD1. The CDR3 loop spans 14 amino acids. Trimming removed 9 bases from V and 2 bases from J; junction bases left unmatched: 7. Germline lookup yields CDR1 MNHEY and CDR2 SMNVEV (reference sequence). The CDR3 DNA reads TGTGCCAGTTCGGGGACAGGGCCGAACTATGGCTACACCTTC. Protein product: CASSGTGPNYGYTF.

A few counts support this clonotype. The rearrangement joins TRBV12-3 or TRBV12-4 to TRBJ1-4, with 7 bases lining up with TRBD1. The CDR3 length is 15 residues. Trimming cost V 6 bases and J 1 base; bases outside gene matches: 5. Here the CDR3 reads CASRNTGVTNEKLFF. In DNA form, the CDR3 reads TGTGCCAGCAGAAATACAGGGGTAACTAATGAAAAACTGTTTTTT.

The chain couples TRBV5-1 to TRBJ2-2, with a weak D call TRBD1 (6 bases). The germline V gene has CDR1 SGHRS and CDR2 YFSETQ. V was trimmed by 0 bases and J by 6 bases, leaving 15 bases between them. This CDR3 is built from 16 residues. CDR3 residues: CASSLDGRGPAGELFF. The CDR3 nucleotides are TGCGCCAGCAGCTTGGACGGCAGGGGTCCTGCCGGGGAGCTGTTTTTT.

This clonotype was recorded once. This chain joins TRBV5-1 and TRBJ2-5; a possible D gene is TRBD2 (7 bases). From germline, CDR1 is SGHRS and CDR2 YFSETQ. V lost 4 bases and J 1 base, leaving 23 bases between the germline ends. This CDR3 spans 18 amino acids. CDR3 loop: CASSPAEGTGGPQETQYF. CDR3 coding DNA: TGCGCCAGCAGCCCGGCGGAGGGAACGGGGGGCCCCCAAGAGACCCAGTACTTC.